This entry lists 5 T cell receptor beta chains sequenced from one sample in a study of T cells in localized non-small cell lung cancer. TCRdb's table, derived via immunoSEQ multiplex PCR, lists solely in-frame clones and lacks some. Of approximately 4,600 clones listed, approximately 30% are singletons. The sequencing here drew on lung tumor tissue, taken before any cancer treatment. These receptors were taken from a man aged 40 to 75 with stage II lung adenocarcinoma.

This clone came up a few times. The V gene is TRBV28, the J gene TRBJ2-7; 8 bases map to TRBD2. V dropped 7 bases and J dropped 3; count of bases not matched to a gene: 8. Germline CDR1 and CDR2: MDHEN and SYDVKM. The CDR3 totals 14 residues. As DNA, the CDR3 is TGTGCCAGCAAAAATAGCGGGATTCACTACGAGCAGTACTTC. Protein: CASKNSGIHYEQYF. The complete variable domain, with remaining parts taken from reference TRBV28 and TRBJ2-7, reads DVKVTQSSRYLVKRTGEKVFLECVQDMDHENMFWYRQDPGLGLRLIYFSYDVKMKEKGDIPEGYSVSREKKERFSLILESASTNQTSMYLCASKNSGIHYEQYFGPGTRLTVT.

This clone was counted a few times. This chain links TRBV9 with TRBJ2-7, with D perhaps matching TRBD2 (5 bases). The V gene lost 0 bases and the J gene lost 4 bases, with 14 bases spanning the gap. The CDR3 length is 15 residues. Germline CDR1 SGDLS, CDR2 YYNGEE. DNA for the CDR3: TGTGCCAGCAGCGTAGACGTCGCACGCGGGTACGAGCAGTACTTC. Amino acid sequence: CASSVDVARGYEQYF. The full variable domain, its missing parts supplied by reference TRBV9 and TRBJ2-7, is DSGVTQTPKHLITATGQRVTLRCSPRSGDLSVYWYQQSLDQGLQFLIQYYNGEERAKGNILERFSAQQFPDLHSELNLSSLELGDSALYFCASSVDVARGYEQYFGPGTRLTVT.

The rearrangement joins TRBV28 to TRBJ1-5, with D unclear. V was trimmed by 2 bases and J by 5 bases, leaving 13 bases between them. The CDR3 spans 15 residues. CDR1 and CDR2 (germline): MDHEN, SYDVKM. DNA of the CDR3: TGTGCCAGCAGTTTAGCGGGGTTTGGGGATCAGCCCCAGCATTTT. It encodes CASSLAGFGDQPQHF. Using reference TRBV28 and TRBJ1-5 for the parts outside the CDR3, the full variable domain is DVKVTQSSRYLVKRTGEKVFLECVQDMDHENMFWYRQDPGLGLRLIYFSYDVKMKEKGDIPEGYSVSREKKERFSLILESASTNQTSMYLCASSLAGFGDQPQHFGDGTRLSIL.

This chain connects TRBV28 to TRBJ2-3; no firm D call. Trimming left V 3 bases short and J 2 bases short, with 12 bases between. The CDR3 loop spans 15 amino acids. Germline V gene data show CDR1 as MDHEN and CDR2 as SYDVKM. The CDR3 region has the DNA TGTGCCAGCAGTTTGTATACGGGTTACACAGATACGCAGTATTTT. Protein: CASSLYTGYTDTQYF.

This clone came up a few times. The chain recombines TRBV11-3 with TRBJ2-7, with 7 bases that match TRBD2. The CDR3 spans 15 residues. V lost 2 bases to trimming and J lost 2 bases; unmatched junction nucleotides: 6. Germline CDR1 reads SGHNT; CDR2 reads YENEEA. CDR3 in DNA: TGTGCCAGCAGCTTATTCCGGGAGGTGACCTACGAGCAGTACTTC. This sequence encodes CASSLFREVTYEQYF.